This T cell receptor beta chain is drawn from a study of T cells after yellow fever vaccination. This clonotype showed up many times. Germline CDR1 and CDR2: SGHRS and YFSETQ. This CDR3 has 14 residues. V shed 3 bases and J shed 2 bases, with 11 bases lying between them. Using its own MiXCR run on the 5' RACE reads, TCRdb lists one record per CDR3 protein. The sample contains about 250,000 distinct CDR3 sequences, approximately 3.8% of which appear only once. The material was PBMCs, obtained 15 days after the yellow fever booster vaccination. This clonotype was sampled from a man between 18 and 29 years old who received the YFV17D yellow fever vaccine. The V gene is TRBV5-1, the J gene TRBJ1-1; weak D call: TRBD1 (5 bases). The CDR3 spells CASSSTASNTEAFF. DNA of the CDR3: TGCGCCAGCAGCTCGACAGCGTCAAACACTGAAGCTTTCTTT. The variable domain in full, completed from reference TRBV5-1 and TRBJ1-1, reads KAGVTQTPRYLIKTRGQQVTLSCSPISGHRSVSWYQQTPGQGLQFLFEYFSETQRNKGNFPGRFSGRQFSNSRSEMNVSTLELGDSALYLCASSSTASNTEAFFGQGTRLTVV.